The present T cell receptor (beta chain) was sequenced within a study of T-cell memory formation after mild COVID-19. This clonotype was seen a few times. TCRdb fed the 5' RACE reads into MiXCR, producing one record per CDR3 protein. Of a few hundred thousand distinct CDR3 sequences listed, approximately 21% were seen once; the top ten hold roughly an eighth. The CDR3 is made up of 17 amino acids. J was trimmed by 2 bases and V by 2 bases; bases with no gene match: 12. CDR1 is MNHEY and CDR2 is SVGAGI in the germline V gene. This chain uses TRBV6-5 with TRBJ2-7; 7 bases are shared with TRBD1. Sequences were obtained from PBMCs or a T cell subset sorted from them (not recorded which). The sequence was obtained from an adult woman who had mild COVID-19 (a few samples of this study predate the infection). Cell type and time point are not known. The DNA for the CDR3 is TGTGCCAGCAGTTACACGATCCGACAGGGTGACCCCTACGAGCAGTACTTC. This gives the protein CASSYTIRQGDPYEQYF.